This passage covers 14 T cell receptor beta chains from one sample sequenced in a study of blood T cells in healthy people across ages. Primers used in a second PCR of roughly 6 to 11 cycles were a sample-barcoded 5' primer and a J-beta primer mix. TCRdb re-derived calls from the 5' RACE reads in MiXCR, one entry per CDR3 protein. The data contain 1,800,000 or so distinct CDR3 sequences, more than 35% of them singletons. The sequenced sample consisted of blood. Every receptor here comes from a human donor in good health.

The CDR3 protein is CASSAGQGDGYTF. The CDR3, as DNA: TGCGCCAGCAGCGCGGGACAGGGAGATGGCTACACCTTC. The chain is built from TRBV5-1 and TRBJ1-2; 9 bases are a match to TRBD1. This CDR3 has 13 amino acids. The J segment lost 6 bases and the V segment lost 4 bases, leaving 4 bases of the junction unmatched. Germline assignment: CDR1 SGHRS and CDR2 YFSETQ.

The V call is TRBV3-1, the J call TRBJ2-3; D may match TRBD1 or TRBD2 (5 bases each). V was clipped by 4 bases and J by 6 bases, with 23 bases between them. The length of the CDR3 is 17 residues. CDR1 is LGHDT and CDR2 is YNNKEL in the germline V gene (reference sequence). The CDR3 DNA sequence: TGTGCCAGCAGCCGAATCGGGACCCCGGGCGGAGCTGATACGCAGTATTTT. Amino acid sequence: CASSRIGTPGGADTQYF.

The chain has TRBV28 and TRBJ1-3, with D perhaps matching TRBD1 (5 bases). The length of the CDR3 is 15 residues. Trimming left V 7 bases short and J 3 bases short, with 16 bases between. Germline V gene sequence: CDR1 MDHEN, CDR2 SYDVKM. The CDR3 loop reads CASNPGGDDGNTIYF. The CDR3 coding sequence is TGTGCCAGCAACCCGGGAGGGGATGATGGAAACACCATATATTTT.

This rearrangement joins TRBV5-1 to TRBJ2-3, with no clear D. The CDR3 totals 14 residues. Trimming pared 4 bases from V and 6 bases from J, leaving 15 bases between. Looked up from germline, CDR1 is SGHRS and CDR2 is YFSETQ. CDR3 amino acids: CASSQDSAGDTQYF. CDR3 bases: TGCGCCAGCAGCCAAGACTCCGCTGGCGATACGCAGTATTTT.

This clonotype has only a few counts. The chain couples TRBV4-1 to TRBJ2-7, with D perhaps matching TRBD1 or TRBD2 (5 bases each). V gave up 1 base and J gave up 2 bases, with 12 bases separating them. The CDR3 spans 15 residues. The germline CDR1 and CDR2 sequences are MGHRA and YSYEKL. CDR3 loop: CASSQVRDPTYEQYF. CDR3 bases: TGCGCCAGCAGCCAAGTCCGGGACCCGACCTACGAGCAGTACTTC.

The chain is built from TRBV12-3 or TRBV12-4 and TRBJ1-5, with no clear D. Trimming shortened V by 6 bases and J by 4 bases, and 10 bases separated the two germline ends. The CDR3 is 13 amino acids. DNA for the CDR3: TGTGCCAGCAGGAGGGTGGGGAATCAGCCCCAGCATTTT. Translating it yields CASRRVGNQPQHF.

In its sample, this clonotype was seen a few times. CDR3 nucleotides: TGTGCCAGCAGCCCACAGGGGCTGTACCAAGAGACCCAGTACTTC. Amino acids: CASSPQGLYQETQYF. This chain links TRBV7-2 with TRBJ2-5; 7 nucleotides match TRBD1. Looked up from germline, CDR1 is SGHTA and CDR2 is FQGNSA. The CDR3 has 15 amino acids. V gave up 5 bases and J gave up 0 bases; unmatched junction bases: 6.

This clonotype showed up just a few times. This chain uses TRBV6-1 with TRBJ2-7; no firm D call. Trimming removed 6 bases at V and 2 bases at J, with 11 bases between. Per the germline V gene, CDR1 is MNHNS and CDR2 is SASEGT. CDR3 size: 13 residues. The CDR3 DNA sequence: TGTGCCAGCAGGTCGCAGGTAACCTACGAGCAGTACTTC. This encodes CASRSQVTYEQYF.

This clonotype was observed a few times. The chain links TRBV15 to TRBJ1-2; TRBD1 is a possible D gene (6 bases). Trimming shortened V by 1 base and J by 3 bases, and 9 bases separated the two germline ends. Germline V lookup: CDR1 LNHNV, CDR2 YYDKDF (reference sequence). The CDR3 covers 14 residues. Here the CDR3 DNA reads TGTGCCACCAGCAGAGTTTGGACAGACTATGGCTACACCTTC. It specifies CATSRVWTDYGYTF. Filled out from reference TRBV15 and TRBJ1-2, the complete variable domain reads DAMVIQNPRYQVTQFGKPVTLSCSQTLNHNVMYWYQQKSSQAPKLLFHYYDKDFNNEADTPDNFQSRRPNTSFCFLDIRSPGLGDTAMYLCATSRVWTDYGYTFGSGTRLTVV.

This clonotype was counted only a few times. The rearrangement uses TRBV29-1 and TRBJ2-7; D tentatively fits TRBD1 or TRBD2 (5 bases each). The germline CDR1 and CDR2 sequences are SQVTM and ANQGSEA. The CDR3 is 14 residues long. Trimming stripped 1 base from V and 0 bases from J, with 10 bases between. This CDR3 reads CSVEGVGTSYEQYF. The CDR3 DNA sequence: TGCAGCGTTGAAGGAGTCGGGACCTCCTACGAGCAGTACTTC.

V usage is TRBV2 and J usage is TRBJ1-2; maybe TRBD1 (5 bases). From germline, CDR1 is SNHLY and CDR2 FYNNEI. Trimming cost V 6 bases and J 4 bases, with 21 bases left between them. The CDR3 loop spans 16 amino acids. The CDR3: CASSREADSLLYGYTF. The CDR3 DNA reads as TGTGCCAGCAGCCGAGAGGCAGACAGCTTGCTCTATGGCTACACCTTC.

The chain combines TRBV7-8 with TRBJ1-5; D possibly corresponds to TRBD1 (6 bases). Germline-derived CDR1 and CDR2 are SGHVS and FQNEAQ. The germline V and J ends were trimmed by 5 bases and 0 bases, with 17 bases remaining between them. This CDR3 is built from 17 residues. The CDR3 is CASSPEGGWYSNQPQHF. The CDR3 DNA reads TGTGCCAGCAGCCCCGAAGGGGGATGGTATAGCAATCAGCCCCAGCATTTT. Complete variable domain (other parts from reference TRBV7-8 and TRBJ1-5): GAGVSQSPRYKVAKRGQDVALRCDPISGHVSLFWYQQALGQGPEFLTYFQNEAQLDKSGLPSDRFFAERPEGSVSTLKIQRTQQEDSAVYLCASSPEGGWYSNQPQHFGDGTRLSIL.

V is TRBV4-3 and J is TRBJ1-6; tentatively, D is TRBD1 (6 bases). Between the trimmed V and J ends, which lost 0 bases and 10 bases, there was a span of 16 bases. The CDR3 sequence is 16 residues long. CDR1 and CDR2 from the germline V gene are LGHNA and YSLEER. CDR3: CASSQDGGQGSSPLHF. DNA of the CDR3: TGCGCCAGCAGCCAAGATGGGGGGCAGGGATCCTCACCCCTCCACTTT.

This clonotype was seen more than once but under ten times. This chain connects TRBV3-1 to TRBJ1-4; the D gene is possibly TRBD1 (5 bases). The V end was cut by 7 bases, the J end by 7 bases, with 13 bases between. CDR1 is LGHDT, CDR2 YNNKEL, per germline (reference sequence). The CDR3 has 13 amino acids. The CDR3 DNA follows: TGTGCCAGCACCCTAGGGGCGGCTGAAAAACTGTTTTTT. This encodes CASTLGAAEKLFF.